A selection of T cell receptor beta chains follows, all from one sample in a study of CD8+ T cells in alopecia areata. The table came from immunoSEQ multiplex PCR; TCRdb's copy has only in-frame clones and leaves some out. The data contain 100,000 to 150,000 clones, roughly 61% of them singletons. Sequenced here: CD4+ T cells sorted from blood, sampled at week 0. The source of these receptors is a human donor with alopecia areata. The CDR3 runs from the conserved cysteine through the conserved F or W. A D gene is named only where the DNA matches it firmly. Where a row states a size, it is once, few, many or the class of an expanded clone; other rows omit it.

NA	TRBV5-6	once	TRBJ1-2	CASSLAGDYGYTF	TGTGCCAGCAGCTTGGCGGGGGACTATGGCTACACCTTC
NA	TRBV6-1	NA	TRBJ2-1	CASSRRASYYNEQFF	TGTGCCAGCAGTAGGAGGGCCTCCTACTACAATGAGCAGTTCTTC
NA	TRBV6-5	NA	TRBJ1-2	CASSRPGENYGYTF	TGTGCCAGCAGCCGTCCTGGGGAGAATTATGGCTACACCTTC
TRBD1	TRBV10-3	NA	TRBJ1-2	CAIRGTGGFGYTF	TGTGCCATCAGGGGGACAGGGGGCTTCGGCTACACCTTC
NA	TRBV6-6	once	TRBJ2-2	CASVPQGNTGELFF	TGTGCCAGCGTCCCACAGGGGAACACCGGGGAGCTGTTTTTT
NA	TRBV18	NA	TRBJ1-2	CASSPNREGDYGYTF	TGTGCCAGCTCCCCCAACAGGGAGGGCGACTATGGCTACACCTTC
NA	TRBV2	NA	TRBJ2-7	CASSWGGGSEQYF	TGTGCCAGCAGCTGGGGTGGAGGTAGCGAGCAGTACTTC
NA	TRBV29-1	few	TRBJ2-4	CSAATDNKNIQYF	TGCAGCGCTGCGACGGACAACAAAAACATTCAGTACTTC
NA	TRBV7-2	NA	TRBJ2-5	CASSFSGEDETQYF	TGTGCCAGCAGCTTTTCCGGGGAAGATGAGACCCAGTACTTC
NA	TRBV28	NA	TRBJ1-2	CATSSPYGYTF	TGTGCCACCTCCTCCCCCTATGGCTACACCTTC
NA	TRBV7-3	NA	TRBJ2-1	CASSFEGLVNNEQFF	TGTGCCAGCAGCTTTGAAGGGTTGGTAAACAATGAGCAGTTCTTC
NA	TRBV5-4	few	TRBJ2-7	CASSFRRLAGVPYHFYEQYF	TGTGCCAGCAGCTTCCGTCGGTTAGCTGGGGTACCCTACCACTTCTACGAGCAGTACTTC
NA	TRBV2	NA	TRBJ2-5	CASSADRETQYF	TGTGCCAGCAGTGCGGACAGAGAGACCCAGTACTTC
NA	TRBV7-2	NA	TRBJ2-4	CASSLVRYGFSAKNIQYF	TGTGCCAGCAGCTTAGTACGTTACGGGTTTAGTGCCAAAAACATTCAGTACTTC
TRBD2	TRBV28	NA	TRBJ2-5	CASSSGLAGTQYF	TGTGCCAGCAGTTCCGGACTAGCGGGAACTCAGTACTTC
NA	TRBV6-5	NA	TRBJ1-5	CASSRQGGNQPQHF	TGTGCCAGCAGCCGCCAGGGTGGCAATCAGCCCCAGCATTTT
NA	TRBV5-1	NA	TRBJ1-2	CASSPDLYGYTF	TGCGCCAGCAGCCCGGACCTCTATGGCTACACCTTC
TRBD2	TRBV7-9	NA	TRBJ2-7	CASSLASASGTYEQYF	TGTGCCAGCAGCTTAGCGTCAGCTAGCGGGACTTACGAGCAGTACTTC
NA	TRBV28	NA	TRBJ2-1	CASSPTTYSYNEQFF	TGTGCCAGCAGCCCAACTACCTACTCCTACAATGAGCAGTTCTTC
NA	TRBV7-8	NA	TRBJ2-7	CASSLGRFSSYEQYF	TGTGCCAGCAGCTTAGGCAGGTTTAGCTCCTACGAGCAGTACTTC
NA	TRBV2	few	TRBJ2-1	CASSLLKNEQFF	TGTGCCAGCAGTCTTTTGAAGAATGAGCAGTTCTTC
NA	TRBV5-1	NA	TRBJ1-5	CASSLDSGASNQPQHF	TGCGCCAGCAGCTTGGATTCGGGGGCCAGCAATCAGCCCCAGCATTTT
TRBD1	TRBV7-9	NA	TRBJ2-7	CASSLPHGTAYEQYF	TGTGCCAGCAGCCTCCCCCACGGGACAGCCTACGAGCAGTACTTC
NA	TRBV7-9	NA	TRBJ1-1	CASSTQGDGTEAFF	TGTGCCAGCAGCACCCAAGGGGATGGCACTGAAGCTTTCTTT
TRBD1	TRBV19	NA	TRBJ2-7	CASRGGTGEDEQYF	TGTGCCAGCCGTGGGGGGACAGGGGAGGACGAGCAGTACTTC
NA	TRBV23-1	few	TRBJ1-6	CASSQSREPDNSPLHF	TGCGCCAGCAGTCAATCGAGGGAACCGGATAATTCACCCCTCCACTTT
NA	TRBV7-6	few	TRBJ2-3	CASSLAPRAGTDTQYF	TGTGCCAGCAGCTTAGCGCCCAGGGCCGGGACAGATACGCAGTATTTT
NA	TRBV23-1	few	TRBJ2-1	CASTTSKQGRINEQFF	TGCGCCAGCACCACATCAAAGCAGGGGAGGATCAATGAGCAGTTCTTC
TRBD1	TRBV7-2	NA	TRBJ2-3	CASSSTGTDTQYF	TGTGCCAGCAGCTCGACAGGGACAGATACGCAGTATTTT
NA	TRBV29-1	NA	TRBJ2-4	CSVGPPRGDSVAKNIQYF	TGCAGCGTTGGCCCCCCAAGGGGGGATTCCGTAGCCAAAAACATTCAGTACTTC
TRBD1	TRBV5-1	NA	TRBJ1-5	CASSLGGTGGEKDQPQHF	TGCGCCAGCAGCTTGGGAGGTACAGGGGGCGAGAAGGATCAGCCCCAGCATTTT
TRBD2	TRBV4-2	NA	TRBJ2-5	CASSPRPGRGGSRTQYF	TGTGCCAGCAGCCCCCGACCGGGACGGGGGGGGTCACGGACCCAGTACTTC
TRBD1	TRBV7-6	NA	TRBJ2-5	CASSARQGQYF	TGTGCCAGCAGCGCGCGACAGGGGCAGTACTTC
TRBD2	TRBV29-1	NA	TRBJ2-1	CSVVTGGGFYNEQFF	TGCAGCGTTGTCACGGGAGGGGGTTTCTACAATGAGCAGTTCTTC
TRBD2	TRBV6-5	once	TRBJ2-3	CASSSSGGSRTDTQYF	TGTGCCAGCAGTTCAAGCGGGGGGTCGCGCACAGATACGCAGTATTTT